The clone carrying this TCR beta chain was counted only a few times. The sample comes from a study of T cells after yellow fever vaccination. TCRdb itself ran the 5' RACE reads through MiXCR, one entry per CDR3 protein. There are 150,000 to 200,000 distinct CDR3 sequences in the sample; 5.5% to 8% occur only once, and just under 3% lies in the top ten. There are 15 residues in the CDR3. Germline V gene lookup returns CDR1 LNHNV and CDR2 YYDKDF (reference sequence). The V end lost 1 base, the J end lost 1 base, and 8 bases lay between the germline ends. This chain connects TRBV15 to TRBJ1-3, with D hard to call. The sequences come from CD4+ T cells sorted from PBMCs, collected on the day of the first yellow fever vaccination. The sequence derives from a man between 18 and 29 years old who received the YFV17D yellow fever vaccine. CDR3 nucleotides: TGTGCCACCAGCAGAGGCCCCGCTTCTGGAAACACCATATATTTT. Residues: CATSRGPASGNTIYF.